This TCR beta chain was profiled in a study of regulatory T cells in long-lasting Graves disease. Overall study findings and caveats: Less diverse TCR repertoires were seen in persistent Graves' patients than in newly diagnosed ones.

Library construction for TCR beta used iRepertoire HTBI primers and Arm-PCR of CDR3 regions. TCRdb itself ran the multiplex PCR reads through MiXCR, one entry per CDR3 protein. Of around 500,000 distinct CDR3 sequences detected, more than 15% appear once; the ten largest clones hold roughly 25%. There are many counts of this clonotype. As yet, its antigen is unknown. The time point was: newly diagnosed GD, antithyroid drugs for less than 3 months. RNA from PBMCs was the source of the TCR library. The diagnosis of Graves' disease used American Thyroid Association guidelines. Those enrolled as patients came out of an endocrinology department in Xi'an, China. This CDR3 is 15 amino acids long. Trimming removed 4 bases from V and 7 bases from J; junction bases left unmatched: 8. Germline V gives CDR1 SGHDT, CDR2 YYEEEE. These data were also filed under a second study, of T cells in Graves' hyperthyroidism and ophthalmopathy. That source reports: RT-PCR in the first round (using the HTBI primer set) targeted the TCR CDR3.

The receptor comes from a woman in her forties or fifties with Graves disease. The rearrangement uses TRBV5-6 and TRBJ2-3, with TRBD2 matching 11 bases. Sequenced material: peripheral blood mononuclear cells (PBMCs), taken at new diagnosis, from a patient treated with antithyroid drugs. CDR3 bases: TGTGCCAGCAGCCTAGCGGGGGGCGGAGATAATACGCAGTATTTT. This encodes CASSLAGGGDNTQYF.